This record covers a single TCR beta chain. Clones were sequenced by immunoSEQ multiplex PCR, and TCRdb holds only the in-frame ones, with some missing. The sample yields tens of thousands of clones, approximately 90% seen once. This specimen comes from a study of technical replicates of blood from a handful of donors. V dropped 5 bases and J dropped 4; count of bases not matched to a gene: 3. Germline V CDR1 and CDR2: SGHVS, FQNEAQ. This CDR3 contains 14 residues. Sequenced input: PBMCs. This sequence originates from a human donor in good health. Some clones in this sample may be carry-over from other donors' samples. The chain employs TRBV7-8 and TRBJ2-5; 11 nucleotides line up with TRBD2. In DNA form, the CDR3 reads TGTGCCAGCAGCCCACTAGCGGGGGTAGAGACCCAGTACTTC. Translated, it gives CASSPLAGVETQYF.